The 18 T cell receptor beta chains listed next were all sequenced from one sample in a study of OX40 agonist ivuxolimab in advanced cancers. The protocol was immunoSEQ multiplex PCR, while the TCRdb copy is restricted to in-frame clones and leaves out a portion. This table holds over 70,000 clones, roughly 93% found once. The source was CD4+ or CD8+ T cells sorted from blood, collected in a trial of the OX40 agonist ivuxolimab. The receptors come from an adult with an advanced solid tumor such as melanoma, head and neck, liver or kidney cancer.

The chain combines TRBV4-2 with TRBJ2-3, with D perhaps TRBD1 (6 bases). The ends were cut back, 4 bases at V and 6 bases at J, with 14 bases in the middle. Germline V gene data show CDR1 as LGHNA and CDR2 as YNFKEQ. The CDR3 has 14 residues. The chain's CDR3 is CASSPSTGGDTQYF. DNA for the CDR3: TGTGCCAGCAGCCCATCGACAGGCGGGGATACGCAGTATTTT.

The V gene is TRBV18, the J gene TRBJ2-3; D is possibly TRBD1 (5 bases). This CDR3 has 16 residues. Looked up from germline, CDR1 is KGHSH and CDR2 is LQKENI. The V and J ends lost 3 bases and 4 bases respectively, with 17 bases between them. The chain's CDR3 is CASSPGQSKIADTQYF. DNA of the CDR3: TGTGCCAGCTCACCGGGGCAGTCGAAGATCGCAGATACGCAGTATTTT. The full variable domain, its missing parts supplied by reference TRBV18 and TRBJ2-3, is NAGVMQNPRHLVRRRGQEARLRCSPMKGHSHVYWYRQLPEEGLKFMVYLQKENIIDESGMPKERFSAEFPKEGPSILRIQQVVRGDSAAYFCASSPGQSKIADTQYFGPGTRLTVL.

The rearrangement joins TRBV4-1 to TRBJ2-3, with 10 positions matching TRBD2. Germline values: CDR1 MGHRA, CDR2 YSYEKL. Germline trimming cut 1 base from V and 1 base from J; bases unmatched to any gene: 2. The CDR3 extends over 16 amino acids. CDR3 nucleotide sequence: TGCGCCAGCAGCCAAGTCGGGACTAGCGGCACAGATACGCAGTATTTT. It encodes CASSQVGTSGTDTQYF.

The J gene is TRBJ1-1, the V gene TRBV6-4; 8 bases are shared with TRBD1. Germline lookup yields CDR1 MRHNA and CDR2 SNTAGT. J lost 4 bases, V lost 6 bases, and 10 bases had no gene match. This CDR3 is built from 15 residues. The CDR3 is CASRDTGGRSTEAFF. The CDR3 region has the DNA TGTGCCAGCAGGGACACAGGGGGGAGGTCCACTGAAGCTTTCTTT.

V usage is TRBV28 and J usage is TRBJ1-1; D remains unclear. The ends were cut back, 5 bases at V and 5 bases at J, with 15 bases in the middle. CDR1 is MDHEN, CDR2 SYDVKM, per germline. The CDR3 has 14 amino acids. CDR3 amino acids: CASSGSAGGTEAFF. DNA for the CDR3: TGTGCCAGCAGTGGCAGCGCGGGCGGAACTGAAGCTTTCTTT.

This sequence joins TRBV7-2 and TRBJ1-3; 9 nucleotides agree with TRBD1. V lost 4 bases and J lost 2; bases outside the gene matches: 3. CDR1 is SGHTA, CDR2 FQGNSA, per germline. The CDR3 loop spans 15 amino acids. The CDR3 spells CASSSRDRAGNTIYF. The CDR3 nucleotides are TGTGCCAGCAGCTCCAGGGACAGGGCTGGAAACACCATATATTTT.

On this clone itself: This same CDR3 is encoded by further DNA sequences in the sample. V is TRBV28 and J is TRBJ2-7; D is uncertain. The germline gives CDR1 MDHEN, CDR2 SYDVKM. Between the trimmed V and J ends, which lost 3 bases and 3 bases, there was a span of 3 bases. This CDR3 comprises 11 residues. CDR3: CASSLGYEQYF. The CDR3 region has the DNA TGTGCCAGCAGTTTGGGCTACGAGCAGTACTTC.

The rearrangement joins TRBV7-8 to TRBJ2-7; 7 bases are shared with TRBD1. The CDR3 is made up of 13 amino acids. Germline V gene data show CDR1 as SGHVS and CDR2 as FQNEAQ. After removal of 5 bases from V and 6 bases from J, the junction contained 7 bases not matched to a gene. Written as DNA, the CDR3 is TGTGCCAGCAGCATCCTACAGGGGTCCGAGCAGTACTTC. Residues: CASSILQGSEQYF.

V gene TRBV28 combines with J gene TRBJ1-5, with no clear D. The germline V gene encodes CDR1 MDHEN and CDR2 SYDVKM. V dropped 5 bases and J dropped 1 base, with 15 bases sitting between them. The CDR3 has 16 residues. The CDR3 loop reads CASSPLRGFSNQPQHF. CDR3 bases: TGTGCCAGCAGTCCTTTGAGAGGGTTCAGCAATCAGCCCCAGCATTTT.

The chain recombines TRBV2 with TRBJ2-1; a possible D gene is TRBD1 (6 bases). The V end was cut by 5 bases, the J end by 1 base, with 12 bases between. From germline, CDR1 is SNHLY and CDR2 FYNNEI. CDR3 size: 15 residues. Here the CDR3 DNA reads TGTGCCAGCAGTAACCACAGGGTATCCTACAATGAGCAGTTCTTC. It codes for CASSNHRVSYNEQFF.

This chain uses TRBV13 with TRBJ2-7; D gene unclear. The germline gives CDR1 PRHDT, CDR2 FYEKMQ (reference sequence). V shed 3 bases and J shed 3 bases, with 9 bases lying between them. The CDR3 runs 13 residues. CDR3 sequence (DNA): TGTGCCAGCAGCTTCAGACGGAACTACGAGCAGTACTTC. Translating it yields CASSFRRNYEQYF.

CDR3 protein: CSVEREGGTEAFF. The CDR3 bases are TGCAGCGTTGAGAGGGAGGGGGGCACTGAAGCTTTCTTT. The genes are TRBV29-1 and TRBJ1-1; tentatively, D is TRBD1 (6 bases). This CDR3 has 13 residues. The ends were cut back, 3 bases at V and 4 bases at J, with 12 bases in the middle. CDR1 SQVTM and CDR2 ANQGSEA come from the germline V gene.

The chain couples TRBV5-6 to TRBJ2-1; no definite D call. This CDR3 has 16 residues. Germline loops: CDR1 SGHDT, CDR2 YYEEEE. Between the trimmed V and J ends, which lost 7 bases and 0 bases, there was a span of 17 bases. Here the CDR3 DNA reads TGTGCCAGCCAAAAAACACAGATAAACTCCTACAATGAGCAGTTCTTC. Translating it yields CASQKTQINSYNEQFF.

The V and J genes are TRBV14 and TRBJ2-5; D is ambiguous. CDR3 length: 15 residues. The V and J ends lost 0 bases and 2 bases respectively, with 10 bases between them. Germline V gives CDR1 SGHDN, CDR2 FVKESK. The CDR3 loop reads CASSQDNARQETQYF. The CDR3 DNA follows: TGTGCCAGCAGCCAAGATAACGCCAGACAAGAGACCCAGTACTTC.

This clone came up once. V usage is TRBV12-5 and J usage is TRBJ2-5; TRBD1 matches at 9 bases. The V gene's germline CDR1 is LGHNT and CDR2 FRNRAP. V lost 6 bases to trimming and J lost 5 bases; unmatched junction nucleotides: 13. The CDR3 extends over 16 amino acids. CDR3 in DNA: TGTGCTAGTGGCCTACAGGGGGCGGCCGGGATCGAGACCCAGTACTTC. As protein: CASGLQGAAGIETQYF.

V and J are TRBV6-1 and TRBJ2-6, with D unresolved. CDR3 length equals 17 residues. Germline lookup yields CDR1 MNHNS and CDR2 SASEGT. V lost 0 bases and J 0 bases, leaving 9 bases between the germline ends. CDR3 DNA sequence: TGTGCCAGCAGTGAAGCGCTCTTTTACTCTGGGGCCAACGTCCTGACTTTC. Its translation: CASSEALFYSGANVLTF.

The chain recombines TRBV5-6 with TRBJ2-4; either TRBD1 or TRBD2 may supply D (6 bases each). The V gene lost 0 bases and the J gene lost 0 bases, with 10 bases spanning the gap. CDR1 is SGHDT and CDR2 is YYEEEE in the germline V gene. The CDR3 runs 16 residues. DNA of the CDR3: TGTGCCAGCAGCTTGGGGGGGGCGCTAGCCAAAAACATTCAGTACTTC. The encoded protein is CASSLGGALAKNIQYF.

The chain links TRBV5-6 to TRBJ2-7; TRBD1 agrees at 9 bases. CDR1 SGHDT and CDR2 YYEEEE come from the germline V gene. CDR3 length: 14 residues. V was pared by 2 bases and J by 5 bases, with 5 bases of the junction left unmatched. CDR3 nucleotide sequence: TGTGCCAGCAGCTTTGGGACAGGGAAAGACGAGCAGTACTTC. Residues: CASSFGTGKDEQYF.